Below are 14 T cell receptor beta chains sequenced from a single sample in a study of T cell responses to AZD1222 COVID-19 vaccine. Data came from immunoSEQ multiplex PCR; TCRdb stores just in-frame clones and leaves some out. The data show 150,000 to 200,000 clones, roughly 90% seen once. The sequenced sample was peripheral blood, obtained on day 0 of AZD1222 vaccination. The receptor set was obtained from an adult in good health.

The V call is TRBV11-1, the J call TRBJ1-1; 8 nucleotides align to TRBD1. This CDR3 comprises 15 residues. Germline V gene sequence: CDR1 SGHAT, CDR2 FQDESV (reference sequence). V lost 3 bases to trimming and J lost 7 bases; unmatched junction nucleotides: 10. As DNA, the CDR3 is TGTGCCAGCAGCTTCCCGGACAGGGTTTCGGGTGAAGCTTTCTTT. Protein product: CASSFPDRVSGEAFF. Combining the CDR3 with reference TRBV11-1 and TRBJ1-1 gives the whole variable domain EAEVAQSPRYKITEKSQAVAFWCDPISGHATLYWYRQILGQGPELLVQFQDESVVDDSQLPKDRFSAERLKGVDSTLKIQPAELGDSAMYLCASSFPDRVSGEAFFGQGTRLTVV.

The chain links TRBV27 to TRBJ2-7; 8 nucleotides align to TRBD1. V trimming: 5 bases; J trimming: 2 bases; junction bases outside the gene matches: 8. Germline V gene lookup returns CDR1 MNHEY and CDR2 SMNVEV (reference sequence). CDR3 length equals 15 residues. CDR3 sequence (DNA): TGTGCCAGCAGTCCGTCCTGGACAGGGACCTACGAGCAGTACTTC. It yields the protein CASSPSWTGTYEQYF.

V gene TRBV15 combines with J gene TRBJ1-1; D unclear. This CDR3 spans 14 amino acids. The germline V gene has CDR1 LNHNV and CDR2 YYDKDF (reference sequence). V lost 0 bases and J lost 2, with 7 bases in between. CDR3 sequence: CATSRDRGNTEAFF. CDR3 coding DNA: TGTGCCACCAGCAGAGATCGGGGAAACACTGAAGCTTTCTTT.

CDR3 DNA: TGTGCCAGCAGCGAGACGGGACAGTACACTGAAGCTTTCTTT. Its protein is CASSETGQYTEAFF. The J gene is TRBJ1-1, the V gene TRBV9, with 7 bases lining up with TRBD1. Germline CDR1 is SGDLS and CDR2 is YYNGEE. Germline trimming cut 3 bases from V and 3 bases from J; bases unmatched to any gene: 5. The CDR3 extends over 14 amino acids.

V usage is TRBV18 and J usage is TRBJ2-7; 10 bases agree with TRBD2. Trimming at V came to 5 bases and at J to 2 bases, leaving 6 bases not matched to a gene. The CDR3 has 15 residues. Looked up from germline, CDR1 is KGHSH and CDR2 is LQKENI. The CDR3 reads CASSSEAGGPYEQYF. In DNA form, the CDR3 reads TGTGCCAGCTCATCGGAAGCGGGAGGGCCCTACGAGCAGTACTTC.

J is TRBJ1-6 and V is TRBV27; 10 nucleotides agree with TRBD1. From germline, CDR1 is MNHEY and CDR2 SMNVEV (reference sequence). Unmatched junction bases numbered 14, after V lost 3 bases and J lost 0 bases. This CDR3 comprises 21 residues. The CDR3 DNA sequence: TGTGCCAGCAGTTTCTGGGGGGCGAGCGGACAGGGGGTCTCCTATAATTCACCCCTCCACTTT. This gives the protein CASSFWGASGQGVSYNSPLHF.

Notes on this clone: Relative to the germline gene, one junction end is altered; a read error may explain this. The chain recombines TRBV11-2 with TRBJ2-5; TRBD1 agrees at 7 bases. Germline lookup yields CDR1 SGHAT and CDR2 FQNNGV. This CDR3 contains 15 residues. CDR3 sequence: CASSLARGSQQTQYF. The CDR3 coding sequence is TGTGCCAGCAGCTTAGCCAGGGGGTCCCAACAGACCCAGTACTTC.

The V gene is TRBV11-1, the J gene TRBJ1-6; the D gene is possibly TRBD1 (6 bases). The germline gives CDR1 SGHAT, CDR2 FQDESV (reference sequence). The CDR3 spans 16 residues. Deletions cut 7 bases from V and 7 bases from J, with 20 bases between. The CDR3 DNA sequence: TGTGCCAGCACCCCAGGGAGGGGGATTCTGAATTCACCCCTCCACTTT. Protein product: CASTPGRGILNSPLHF.

The CDR3 DNA reads as TGTGCCAGCAGCTTTCCAGGGACCGGGGAGCTGTTTTTT. Translation: CASSFPGTGELFF. This chain links TRBV5-5 with TRBJ2-2, with D possibly matching TRBD1 (5 bases). CDR3 length: 13 amino acids. V was trimmed by 2 bases and J by 5 bases, leaving 7 bases between them. Germline values: CDR1 SGHKS, CDR2 YYEKEE (reference sequence).

This clone appeared a single time. The rearrangement uses TRBV5-1 and TRBJ2-7; possibly TRBD1 for D (5 bases). V lost 1 base, J lost 1 base, and 9 bases lay in between. The germline V gene has CDR1 SGHRS and CDR2 YFSETQ. The CDR3 covers 14 residues. CDR3 residues: CASSLTPGSYEQYF. The CDR3 nucleotides are TGCGCCAGCAGCTTGACGCCAGGGTCCTACGAGCAGTACTTC.

This clone was detected only once. The chain couples TRBV27 to TRBJ2-7; the D is unclear. Germline V gives CDR1 MNHEY, CDR2 SMNVEV (reference sequence). This CDR3 has 13 residues. V lost 3 bases to trimming and J lost 2 bases, with 8 bases between them. The CDR3 region is CASSLGGPYEQYF. In DNA, the CDR3 is TGTGCCAGCAGTTTGGGCGGACCCTACGAGCAGTACTTC.

A word on this clone: One end of the junction fails to match germline, which may point to a read error. J is TRBJ2-1 and V is TRBV7-7; no definite D call. This CDR3 has 15 amino acids. Germline V lookup: CDR1 SSHAT, CDR2 FNYEAQ (reference sequence). The CDR3 loop is CASSPSGSSYNEQFF. The CDR3 DNA reads TGTGCTAGCAGCCCCTCCGGGTCCTCCTACAATGAGCAGTTCTTC.

The chain couples TRBV4-1 to TRBJ2-5; D perhaps matches TRBD2 (6 bases). V was shortened by 4 bases and J by 0 bases, with 9 bases between the two germline ends. The CDR3 extends over 14 amino acids. Per germline, CDR1 MGHRA and CDR2 YSYEKL. Here the CDR3 reads CASSPERDQETQYF. The CDR3 DNA sequence: TGCGCCAGCAGCCCCGAGCGGGACCAAGAGACCCAGTACTTC.

V usage is TRBV7-2 and J usage is TRBJ2-3, with 12 bases lining up with TRBD2. The CDR3 extends over 17 amino acids. Germline-derived CDR1 and CDR2 are SGHTA and FQGNSA. Trimming at V came to 2 bases and at J to 0 bases, leaving 3 bases not matched to a gene. CDR3 nucleotides: TGTGCCAGCAGCTTAAAGGGGACTAGCGGGAGCACAGATACGCAGTATTTT. It yields the protein CASSLKGTSGSTDTQYF.